The clone carrying this T cell receptor (beta chain) was observed a few times. As yet, its antigen is unknown. These data are taken from a study of vaccination and CD4 T cells after COVID-19. Treatment indicated: roughly 10-day PBMC culture with coronavirus spike peptide pools or control peptides (ViraFEST assay). Cultured CD4+ T cells had their DNA profiled by the Oncomine TCR Beta short-read assay. TCRdb re-called the PCR reads through MiXCR, storing one row per CDR3 protein. The repertoire holds 20,000 to 25,000 distinct CDR3 sequences, with approximately 38% as singletons. The V segment lost 6 bases and the J segment 8 bases; nucleotides outside the gene matches: 10. CDR3 length: 14 amino acids. CDR1 is MNHEY and CDR2 is SVGEGT in the germline V gene.

The clonotype was recovered from a human donor who had recovered from COVID-19. The specimen was CD4+ T cells from blood, cultured in vitro, collected before SARS-CoV-2 vaccination. This sequence joins TRBV6-2 or TRBV6-3 and TRBJ1-2; 9 bases align to TRBD1. CDR3 coding DNA: TGTGCCAGCAGCCAAAGACAGGGGGAGGTCGGCTACACCTTC. The encoded protein is CASSQRQGEVGYTF.